This passage covers 17 T cell receptor beta chains from one sample sequenced in a study of blood T cells in healthy people across ages. A second 7 to 11 cycle PCR used barcoded and J-beta primers. One entry per CDR3 protein results from TCRdb running MiXCR on the 5' RACE reads. The sample yields hundreds of thousands of distinct CDR3 sequences, 25% seen once. This sample was also put to use in a study of T cells of mothers and their children.

The specimen sequenced was blood. These receptors came from a boy younger than 18 in good health.

As regards this clonotype: The junction does not match germline at one end; this may be a read error. The CDR3 is CATSPGLAGAFQETQCF. In DNA form, the CDR3 reads TGTGCCACCAGTCCCGGGCTAGCGGGGGCCTTCCAAGAGACCCAGTGCTTC. The rearrangement links TRBV24-1 to TRBJ2-5, with 10 positions matching TRBD2. CDR1 is KGHDR, CDR2 SFDVKD, per germline. The CDR3 has 17 amino acids.

This clonotype came up a few times. The CDR3 here is CASLLGASQVDTQYF. The CDR3 bases are TGTGCCAGCTTACTAGGGGCTAGCCAGGTAGATACGCAGTATTTT. V is TRBV7-2 and J is TRBJ2-3; D may be TRBD1 or TRBD2 (5 bases each). With 8 bases removed from V and 5 bases from J, the gap between germline ends came to 20 bases. CDR1 and CDR2 (germline): SGHTA, FQGNSA. The CDR3 spans 15 residues.

This clonotype was seen a handful of times. V and J are TRBV29-1 and TRBJ2-3; 7 bases fit TRBD1. CDR1 and CDR2 from the germline V gene are SQVTM and ANQGSEA. The CDR3 runs 13 residues. The V segment lost 7 bases and the J segment 5 bases; nucleotides outside the gene matches: 9. This CDR3 is CSASGTDGDTQYF. In DNA form, the CDR3 reads TGCAGCGCTTCCGGGACAGATGGAGATACGCAGTATTTT.

There are a few counts of this clonotype. J is TRBJ2-7 and V is TRBV29-1; TRBD2 agrees at 12 bases. Per the germline V gene, CDR1 is SQVTM and CDR2 is ANQGSEA. This CDR3 comprises 15 residues. V gave up 4 bases and J gave up 3 bases; unmatched junction bases: 7. This CDR3 reads CSVVRTSGESYEQYF. The CDR3 bases are TGCAGCGTTGTGAGGACTAGCGGGGAAAGCTACGAGCAGTACTTC.

V and J are TRBV20-1 and TRBJ2-3; 7 nucleotides agree with TRBD2. CDR1 and CDR2 from the germline V gene are DFQATT and SNEGSKA (reference sequence). The CDR3 loop spans 15 amino acids. The V segment lost 5 bases and the J segment 2 bases; nucleotides outside the gene matches: 10. The CDR3 protein is CSAFVERGNTDTQYF. In DNA form, the CDR3 reads TGCAGTGCTTTCGTAGAGCGGGGAAACACAGATACGCAGTATTTT.

This clonotype appeared a few times. The V and J genes are TRBV11-2 and TRBJ2-5; D uncertain. The end of the DNA fits TRBJ2-7 better, so the J call may be wrong. CDR3 length: 12 amino acids. The germline gives CDR1 SGHAT, CDR2 FQNNGV. CDR3 region: CASSRWSYEQYF. CDR3 DNA: TGTGCCAGCAGCCGATGGTCCTACGAGCAGTACTTC.

This sequence joins TRBV4-3 and TRBJ1-2, with D possibly matching TRBD1 (6 bases). The CDR3 covers 14 residues. V was shortened by 0 bases and J by 5 bases, with 10 bases between the two germline ends. Germline V gene lookup returns CDR1 LGHNA and CDR2 YSLEER. Written as DNA, the CDR3 is TGCGCCAGCAGCCAAGATTACAGGGCGTATGGCTACACCTTC. Protein sequence: CASSQDYRAYGYTF.

The chain joins TRBV11-2 to TRBJ2-7; 8 nucleotides agree with TRBD2. V was clipped by 7 bases and J by 3 bases; unmatched bases: 14. The CDR3 covers 16 residues. CDR1 SGHAT and CDR2 FQNNGV come from the germline V gene. The CDR3 region is CASTAGGLAALYEQYF. The CDR3 nucleotides are TGTGCCAGCACCGCTGGAGGACTAGCCGCCCTCTACGAGCAGTACTTC.

The chain combines TRBV20-1 with TRBJ1-2, with D unresolved. The CDR3 consists of 12 residues. The germline V and J ends were trimmed by 2 bases and 6 bases, with 10 bases remaining between them. Germline CDR1 DFQATT, CDR2 SNEGSKA (reference sequence). The CDR3 loop reads CSARQAPDGYTF. CDR3 nucleotide sequence: TGCAGTGCTAGACAGGCCCCGGATGGCTACACCTTC.

With respect to this clonotype: The junction departs from the called germline gene at one end, perhaps through a read error. V gene TRBV6-5 combines with J gene TRBJ2-1; D may be TRBD2 (5 bases). Germline assignment: CDR1 MNHEY and CDR2 SVGAGI. The CDR3 is 15 amino acids. The CDR3: CASSYGSGSYNVQFF. CDR3 coding DNA: TGCGCCAGCAGTTACGGTTCGGGGTCCTACAATGTGCAGTTCTTC.

The J gene is TRBJ2-5, the V gene TRBV12-3 or TRBV12-4; 8 nucleotides line up with TRBD2. V lost 4 bases and J lost 2; bases outside the gene matches: 6. The CDR3 loop spans 15 amino acids. CDR3 coding DNA: TGTGCCAGCAGTTACCTATCTAGCGGGCAAGAGACCCAGTACTTC. This sequence encodes CASSYLSSGQETQYF.

The table lists this clonotype with a few counts. V gene TRBV7-9 combines with J gene TRBJ2-2, with 8 bases matching TRBD1. The CDR3 length is 16 residues. Germline V gives CDR1 SEHNR, CDR2 FQNEAQ (reference sequence). The V gene end was trimmed by 4 bases and the J gene end by 0 bases; junction bases not matched to a gene: 4. This chain's CDR3 is CASSWDRTANTGELFF. The CDR3 coding sequence is TGTGCCAGCAGCTGGGACAGGACTGCGAACACCGGGGAGCTGTTTTTT.

The V call is TRBV11-2, the J call TRBJ2-2, with 13 bases that match TRBD2. Germline loops: CDR1 SGHAT, CDR2 FQNNGV. Unmatched junction bases numbered 3, after V lost 5 bases and J lost 0 bases. The CDR3 spans 17 residues. The CDR3 region is CASSGGTSGANTGELFF. Written as DNA, the CDR3 is TGTGCCAGCAGCGGAGGGACTAGCGGGGCGAACACCGGGGAGCTGTTTTTT.

This clonotype was counted a few times. This chain links TRBV12-5 with TRBJ2-3, with unresolved D. V was trimmed by 4 bases and J by 3 bases, leaving 20 bases between them. Germline values: CDR1 LGHNT, CDR2 FRNRAP. The CDR3 contains 17 residues. Here the CDR3 DNA reads TGTGCTAGTGGTTGGACCTTAGAGTCGGCTCGGACAGATACGCAGTATTTT. Translation: CASGWTLESARTDTQYF.

This clonotype was detected only a few times. This chain links TRBV6-2 or TRBV6-3 with TRBJ2-5; the match to TRBD1 covers 7 bases. The CDR3 totals 15 residues. CDR1 and CDR2 from the germline V gene are MNHEY and SVGEGT. V dropped 10 bases and J dropped 2; count of bases not matched to a gene: 13. CDR3 amino acids: CATKPGTARQETQYF. The CDR3 DNA reads as TGTGCCACCAAACCGGGGACAGCCAGACAAGAGACCCAGTACTTC.

The chain carries TRBV24-1 and TRBJ1-5; D gene ambiguous. This CDR3 region has 12 residues. Trimming took off 4 bases at V and 6 bases at J, with 6 bases between the two ends. Per germline, CDR1 KGHDR and CDR2 SFDVKD. CDR3 residues: CATSELGQPQHF. The CDR3 nucleotides read TGTGCCACCAGTGAATTGGGTCAGCCCCAGCATTTT.

In its sample, this clonotype was seen a few times. The CDR3 reads CASSLQLGPPAGNTIYF. The DNA for the CDR3 is TGTGCCAGCAGTCTTCAACTAGGGCCCCCGGCTGGAAACACCATATATTTT. The chain joins TRBV6-1 to TRBJ1-3, with unresolved D. This CDR3 contains 17 residues. Germline CDR1 and CDR2: MNHNS and SASEGT. V lost 5 bases and J lost 2, with 19 bases in between.